The present TCR beta chain was sequenced within a study of cytomegalovirus exposure and HLA in healthy donors. With 60 Vbeta and 13 Jbeta primers, the PCR was carried out. Libraries were prepared by immunoSEQ multiplex PCR; TCRdb keeps only in-frame clonotypes and omits some of them. The sample lists 120,000 or so clones, roughly 78% seen once, with 6.3% in the top ten. This CDR3 comprises 14 residues. The V end lost 0 bases, the J end lost 2 bases, and 8 bases lay between the germline ends. Germline CDR1 is SGHRS and CDR2 is YFSETQ. The TCR originated in a woman aged 35 to 49 in good health and CMV-seronegative. The sequencing input was PBMCs. V usage is TRBV5-1 and J usage is TRBJ2-5, with D possibly TRBD1 on 5 matching bases. CDR3: CASSLGRTQETQYF. The CDR3 DNA is TGCGCCAGCAGCTTGGGACGGACACAAGAGACCCAGTACTTC. Using reference TRBV5-1 and TRBJ2-5 for the parts outside the CDR3, the full variable domain is KAGVTQTPRYLIKTRGQQVTLSCSPISGHRSVSWYQQTPGQGLQFLFEYFSETQRNKGNFPGRFSGRQFSNSRSEMNVSTLELGDSALYLCASSLGRTQETQYFGPGTRLLVL.